A single sample gave rise to the 5 T cell receptor beta chains below, sequenced in a study of cytomegalovirus exposure and HLA in healthy donors. Vbeta (60) and Jbeta (13) primers were used in the PCR. TCRdb keeps only in-frame clones here, not all; method: immunoSEQ multiplex PCR. The sample shows 200,000 to 250,000 clones, over 75% of them seen only once. Sequenced material: PBMCs. The source is a man in his late teens or twenties in good health and CMV-seronegative.

This clone appeared a single time. The rearrangement joins TRBV5-1 to TRBJ1-1; a weak D match, TRBD1 (5 bases). CDR1 is SGHRS, CDR2 YFSETQ, per germline. The V end lost 0 bases, the J end lost 3 bases, and 12 bases lay between the germline ends. CDR3 length: 15 amino acids. CDR3 DNA sequence: TGCGCCAGCAGCTTGGCCGCAGGGTTGGACACTGAAGCTTTCTTT. Translating it yields CASSLAAGLDTEAFF.

V and J are TRBV2 and TRBJ2-7, with TRBD2 identical over 8 bases. The CDR3 totals 13 residues. The germline V gene has CDR1 SNHLY and CDR2 FYNNEI. The trim removed 11 bases at V and 6 bases at J, leaving 12 bases unmatched. The CDR3 spells CAGSGTSFVEQYF. The CDR3 DNA reads as TGTGCCGGATCCGGGACTAGTTTTGTCGAGCAGTACTTC.

The V and J genes are TRBV11-3 and TRBJ1-5; the match to TRBD1 covers 7 bases. V trimming: 2 bases; J trimming: 0 bases; junction bases outside the gene matches: 16. This CDR3 is built from 20 residues. The V gene's germline CDR1 is SGHNT and CDR2 YENEEA. CDR3 nucleotide sequence: TGTGCCAGCAGCTTAATGGGGCGCTGGACAGGACCTTATAGCAATCAGCCCCAGCATTTT. Amino acids: CASSLMGRWTGPYSNQPQHF.

J is TRBJ2-7 and V is TRBV9, with D maybe TRBD1 (7 bases). This CDR3 has 16 residues. Trimming took 0 bases from V and 3 from J, leaving 16 bases between them. Germline lookup yields CDR1 SGDLS and CDR2 YYNGEE. This CDR3 is CASSVGVQGTDYEQYF. The CDR3 region has the DNA TGTGCCAGCAGCGTAGGGGTACAGGGGACTGACTACGAGCAGTACTTC.

The V gene is TRBV10-3, the J gene TRBJ2-7; D may be TRBD2 (5 bases). V was trimmed by 5 bases and J by 2 bases, leaving 7 bases between them. This CDR3 has 12 amino acids. CDR1 is ENHRY and CDR2 is SYGVKD in the germline V gene. The CDR3 here is CAISPGTYEQYF. CDR3 nucleotide sequence: TGTGCCATCAGTCCCGGGACCTACGAGCAGTACTTC.